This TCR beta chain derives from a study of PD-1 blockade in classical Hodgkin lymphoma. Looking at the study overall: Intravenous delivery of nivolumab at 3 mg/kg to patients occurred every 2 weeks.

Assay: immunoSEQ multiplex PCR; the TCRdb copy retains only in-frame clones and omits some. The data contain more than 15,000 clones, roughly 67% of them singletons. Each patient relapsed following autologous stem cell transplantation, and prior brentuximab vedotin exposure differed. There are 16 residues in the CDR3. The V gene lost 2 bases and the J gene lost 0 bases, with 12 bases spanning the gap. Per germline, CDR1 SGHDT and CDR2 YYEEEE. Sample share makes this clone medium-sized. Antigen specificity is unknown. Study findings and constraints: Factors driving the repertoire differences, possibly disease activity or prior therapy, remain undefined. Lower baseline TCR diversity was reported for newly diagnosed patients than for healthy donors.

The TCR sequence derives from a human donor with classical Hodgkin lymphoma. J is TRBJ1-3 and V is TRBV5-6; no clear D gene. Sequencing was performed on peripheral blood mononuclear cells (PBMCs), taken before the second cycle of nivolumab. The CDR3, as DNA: TGTGCCAGCAGCTTTCGACGCGGGTTCTCTGGAAACACCATATATTTT. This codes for CASSFRRGFSGNTIYF. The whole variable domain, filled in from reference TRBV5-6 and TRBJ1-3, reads DAGVTQSPTHLIKTRGQQVTLRCSPKSGHDTVSWYQQALGQGPQFIFQYYEEEERQRGNFPDRFSGHQFPNYSSELNVNALLLGDSALYLCASSFRRGFSGNTIYFGEGSWLTVV.